This TCR beta chain came from a study of T cells expressing NK-cell markers. As for the study in general: The TCR beta repertoires were obtained from sorted CD3+CD56+NKG2C+, CD3+CD56+NKG2C- and CD3+CD56-NKG2C+ T cells.

Each CDR3 protein gets one entry in TCRdb, which reprocessed the 5' RACE reads and gives no DNA. In all, the sample yields around 260,000 distinct CDR3 sequences. The sequencing sample was made of blood T cells: a sorted CD56 or NKG2C T cell subset, CD4+ or CD8+ T cells, or bulk PBMC T cells (not recorded which). The TCR was taken from a woman aged 18 to 75 in good health.

The CDR3 here is CASSLEGAPQETQYF. The genes are TRBV7-2 and TRBJ2-5; TCRdb proposes TRBD2, but this gene call is untestable without DNA. This CDR3 has 15 amino acids. The germline V gene encodes CDR1 SGHTA and CDR2 FQGNSA.